The clone carrying this TCR beta chain was detected a few times. This sample stems from a study of T-cell memory formation after mild COVID-19. Study information: TCR clusters were mostly donor specific.

From the 5' RACE reads, TCRdb called clonotypes with MiXCR, one entry per CDR3 protein. The sample consists of fewer than 650,000 distinct CDR3 sequences, about 20% of them appearing once. The sequence derives from an adult woman who had mild COVID-19 (a few samples of this study predate the infection). Cell type and time point are not known. The specimen sequenced was PBMCs or a T cell subset sorted from them (not recorded which).

The CDR3 DNA follows: TGTGCCAGCAGCTTGAAGACAGGTCACACTGAAGCTTTCTTT. The encoded protein is CASSLKTGHTEAFF. The chain is built from TRBV5-4 and TRBJ1-1, with a weak D call TRBD1 (6 bases). The V gene lost 1 base and the J gene lost 3 bases, with 10 bases spanning the gap. CDR1 is SGHNT and CDR2 is YYREEE in the germline V gene (reference sequence). This CDR3 spans 14 amino acids.